The rows below give T cell receptor beta chains drawn from one sample of a study of shared clonotypes between healthy human individuals. Assay: immunoSEQ multiplex PCR; the TCRdb copy retains only in-frame clones and omits some. The sample lists some 2.4 million clones, over 85% occurring once. Sequenced input: naive CD4+ T cells from PBMCs. These receptors were collected from a man aged 18 to 30 in good health. Some clones in this sample may be carry-over from other donors' samples. CDR3s include the opening cysteine and the closing phenylalanine or tryptophan. D genes are given only for firm matches. The listing skips clone size in some rows; elsewhere it reads once, few, many or a size class.

cdr3_nt cdr3_aa d_call j_call clone_size v_call
TGTGCCAGCAGCTCTGGACAGGGAAATTCACCCCTCCACTTT CASSSGQGNSPLHF TRBD1 TRBJ1-6 once TRBV5-4
TGTGCCAGCAGCCGCTTTAGCGGAGGGGCTTTATACGAGCAGTACTTC CASSRFSGGALYEQYF NA TRBJ2-7 NA TRBV7-8
TGTGCCAGCAGCCTAAACAGGGTTGCTAATGAAAAACTGTTTTTT CASSLNRVANEKLFF NA TRBJ1-4 NA TRBV7-8
TGCGCCAGCAGCTCCCGTGGGGCACAAGAGACCCAGTACTTC CASSSRGAQETQYF NA TRBJ2-5 once TRBV5-1
TGCGCCAGCATCCGGGACCCCTTTGGTTACGAGCAGTACTTC CASIRDPFGYEQYF NA TRBJ2-7 once TRBV5-1
TGTGCCAGCAGCTCGGACAGTTCAGATACGCAGTATTTT CASSSDSSDTQYF NA TRBJ2-3 NA TRBV7-9
TGTGCCAGCAGCGTACGACAGGGGAGCGGCACAGATACGCAGTATTTT CASSVRQGSGTDTQYF TRBD1 TRBJ2-3 once TRBV27
TGTGCCAGCAGCTTTCTGGGGTCGGGCTATGGCTACACCTTC CASSFLGSGYGYTF NA TRBJ1-2 NA TRBV5-4
TGCAGCGTTGCGTTCGTACAGGACACTGAAGCTTTCTTT CSVAFVQDTEAFF NA TRBJ1-1 NA TRBV29-1
TGTGCCAGCAGTGGCCTAAATCGATATCTGAGCTCTGGGGCCAACGTCCTGACTTTC CASSGLNRYLSSGANVLTF NA TRBJ2-6 NA TRBV6-1
TGTGCCAGCAGCTTATCGTGGAGGGCCTACACCGGGGAGCTGTTTTTT CASSLSWRAYTGELFF NA TRBJ2-2 NA TRBV7-6
TGTGCCAGTAGTAGAGTCAGCGGGGGCTTCAATGAGCAGTTCTTC CASSRVSGGFNEQFF TRBD2 TRBJ2-1 NA TRBV19
TGTGCGTGGAGCAGGGGTCGTTCCGAGCAGTACTTC CAWSRGRSEQYF NA TRBJ2-7 NA TRBV5-4
TGTGCCAGCGTGGACAGGGGCAACACTGAAGCTTTCTTT CASVDRGNTEAFF TRBD1 TRBJ1-1 NA TRBV2
TGTGCCAGCTCACTTGACAGGGTAGGCACTGAAGCTTTCTTT CASSLDRVGTEAFF TRBD1 TRBJ1-1 NA TRBV18
TGTGCCAGCAGCCTCCCGGCTGGGGCCAACGTCCTGACTTTC CASSLPAGANVLTF NA TRBJ2-6 NA TRBV11-1
TGTGCCAGCAGCGTAGAGCGGGTGAGCTCCTACAATGAGCAGTTCTTC CASSVERVSSYNEQFF NA TRBJ2-1 NA TRBV7-9
TGTGCCAGCAGCGACGACATTCTGGAAGGAGGAAGATCACCCCTCCACTTT CASSDDILEGGRSPLHF NA TRBJ1-6 NA TRBV7-6
TGTGCCAGCAGTTTTGGGCTGACTTTTTCAGGCTACACCTTC CASSFGLTFSGYTF NA TRBJ1-2 NA TRBV28
TGTGCCAGCAGCATGGGACTAGCGGTAGCGGACAATGAGCAGTTCTTC CASSMGLAVADNEQFF TRBD2 TRBJ2-1 NA TRBV9
TGTGCCAGCGCCGGGGGGACAGGGCCCTCTTCGGGCGAAGGGGCCTACGAGCAGTACTTC CASAGGTGPSSGEGAYEQYF TRBD1 TRBJ2-7 once TRBV28
TGTGCCAGCAGCCAAGAGCTGGAAGATGAGCAGTACTTC CASSQELEDEQYF NA TRBJ2-7 NA TRBV14
TGCGCCAGCAGCGCTGATGGGCAGGGCTATGGCTACACCTTC CASSADGQGYGYTF NA TRBJ1-2 NA TRBV5-1
TGTGCCAGCAGCAAAGCCTCGGGGGAGCAGTACTTC CASSKASGEQYF NA TRBJ2-7 NA TRBV9
TGCGCCAGCAGCTCGGGGCAGGGGAACACTGAAGCTTTCTTT CASSSGQGNTEAFF NA TRBJ1-1 NA TRBV5-1
TGCGCCAGCAGCCCCCACGGGCGCAGGGAAGGGGGAGATACGCAGTATTTT CASSPHGRREGGDTQYF NA TRBJ2-3 NA TRBV4-1
TGTGCCACCACGGTTACAGTAAGCTCCTACAATGAGCAGTTCTTC CATTVTVSSYNEQFF NA TRBJ2-1 NA TRBV15
TGTGCCAGCCGAACCGGCGGAATGGGACAGGGGGGCCGGGAGGGCTACACCTTC CASRTGGMGQGGREGYTF TRBD1 TRBJ1-2 NA TRBV28
TGTGCCAGCAGCGTAGGGGGGAAAGGGGTAGAGACCCAGTACTTC CASSVGGKGVETQYF NA TRBJ2-5 NA TRBV9
TGTGCCAGCAGTTCCCTGGGGATAGCGGGAGGGCCAAGTGAGCAGTACTTC CASSSLGIAGGPSEQYF TRBD2 TRBJ2-7 NA TRBV28
TGTGCCAGTAGCGAGAGGGGGATAAACGAGCAGTACTTC CASSERGINEQYF NA TRBJ2-7 NA TRBV19
TGTGCCAGGAGGGGCGGGAGGGCCCCAGATACGCAGTATTTT CARRGGRAPDTQYF TRBD2 TRBJ2-3 NA TRBV7-7
TGCGCCAGCAGCTTGGGGGACACCACAGATACGCAGTATTTT CASSLGDTTDTQYF NA TRBJ2-3 NA TRBV5-1
TGCGCCAGCAGCCCACTGATGCAGGGGGGCCAAGAGACCCAGTACTTC CASSPLMQGGQETQYF NA TRBJ2-5 NA TRBV5-1
TGTGCCAGCAGCTTTTGGCAGGGAAACGCAGAGACCCAGTACTTC CASSFWQGNAETQYF NA TRBJ2-5 NA TRBV5-4
TGTGCCAGCAGCTTCGGCTCCAGTTACAATGAGCAGTTCTTC CASSFGSSYNEQFF NA TRBJ2-1 NA TRBV11-2
TGTGCCAGCAGTCTAAACAGGGGACAGGTGGACACCATATATTTT CASSLNRGQVDTIYF TRBD1 TRBJ1-3 NA TRBV28
TGTGCCAGCAGCCGACCCCCTACAGGGGATGAGCAGTTCTTC CASSRPPTGDEQFF TRBD1 TRBJ2-1 NA TRBV7-9
TGTGCCAGCAGTCCCCCGGGATTGGCCAAAAACATTCAGTACTTC CASSPPGLAKNIQYF NA TRBJ2-4 NA TRBV6-5
TGTGCCACCAGCAGAGGAAGTCGCGGAAGCTCCTACGAGCAGTACTTC CATSRGSRGSSYEQYF NA TRBJ2-7 NA TRBV15
TGTGCCAGCAGTTCAATCGGGACAGGGGATCCCTACGAGCAGTACTTC CASSSIGTGDPYEQYF TRBD1 TRBJ2-7 NA TRBV28
TGTGCCAGCAGCTTAGAAGTGTATGGCTACACCTTC CASSLEVYGYTF NA TRBJ1-2 NA TRBV7-2
TGTGCCAGCAGCCTCCGACCACGGGGCAGCTCCTACAATGAGCAGTTCTTC CASSLRPRGSSYNEQFF NA TRBJ2-1 NA TRBV7-3
TGTGCCAGCAGCTCCAGGGCCGAGCAGTACTTC CASSSRAEQYF NA TRBJ2-7 NA TRBV7-2
TGTGCCAGCAGCTTAAGCGGGAGCGGCTACAATGAGCAGTTCTTC CASSLSGSGYNEQFF TRBD2 TRBJ2-1 NA TRBV7-9